The clone carrying this TCR beta chain was found many times. Its antigen is unidentified. This record comes from a study of T cell repertoires in cytomegalovirus infection. Study as a whole: TCR beta signatures that were public indicated CMV infection and matching HLA type.

The study, taken as a whole, reports: Cumulative frequency of public TCR beta families picked out carriers of CMV plus the relevant HLA. Dominating the ex vivo response were HLA-C-restricted CMV-specific TCR beta clonotypes.

CDR1 SGHTA and CDR2 FQGNSA come from the germline V gene. V lost 5 bases to trimming and J lost 2 bases, with 13 bases between them. The CDR3 has 15 amino acids. TCRdb ran MiXCR on the reads and lists one entry per CDR3 protein. Of more than 90,000 distinct CDR3 sequences detected, around 10% appear once; the ten largest clones hold around a third. Sequencing was done on a sample of PBMCs, sequenced either directly or after in vitro stimulation (not recorded which). The V call is TRBV7-2, the J call TRBJ1-5; D gene unclear. This TCR came from a human donor in good health (CMV status not recorded). Some clones in this sample may be carry-over from other donors' samples. CDR3 loop: CASSRIPWGNQPQHF. CDR3 coding DNA: TGTGCCAGCAGCCGGATACCCTGGGGCAATCAGCCCCAGCATTTT.